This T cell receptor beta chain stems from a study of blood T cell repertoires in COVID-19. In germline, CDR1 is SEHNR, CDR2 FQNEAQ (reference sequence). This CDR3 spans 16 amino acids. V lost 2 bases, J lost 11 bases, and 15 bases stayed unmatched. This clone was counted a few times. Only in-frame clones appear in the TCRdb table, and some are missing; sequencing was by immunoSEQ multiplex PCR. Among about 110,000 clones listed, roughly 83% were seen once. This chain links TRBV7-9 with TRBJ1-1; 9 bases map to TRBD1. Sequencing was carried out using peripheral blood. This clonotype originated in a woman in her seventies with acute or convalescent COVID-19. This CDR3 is CASSLQTGGDPSSAFF. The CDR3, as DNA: TGTGCCAGCAGCTTACAAACAGGGGGCGACCCGTCCTCGGCTTTCTTT.